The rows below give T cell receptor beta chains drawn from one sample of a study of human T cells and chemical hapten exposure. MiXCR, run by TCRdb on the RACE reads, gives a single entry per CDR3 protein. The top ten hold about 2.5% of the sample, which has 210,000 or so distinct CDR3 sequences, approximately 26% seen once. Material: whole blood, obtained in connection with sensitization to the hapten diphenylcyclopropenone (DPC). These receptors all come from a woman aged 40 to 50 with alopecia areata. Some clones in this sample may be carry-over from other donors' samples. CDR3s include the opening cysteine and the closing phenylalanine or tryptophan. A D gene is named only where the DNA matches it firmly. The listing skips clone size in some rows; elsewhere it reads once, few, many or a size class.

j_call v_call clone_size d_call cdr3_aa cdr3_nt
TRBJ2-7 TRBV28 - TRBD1 CATQSGTASYEQYF TGTGCCACCCAATCCGGGACAGCCTCCTACGAGCAGTACTTC
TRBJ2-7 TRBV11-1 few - CASSETDRRGSEQYF TGTGCCAGCAGCGAGACCGACAGACGGGGCTCCGAGCAGTACTTC
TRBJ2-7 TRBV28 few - CASSLYRSYEQYF TGTGCCAGCAGTTTATATCGCTCCTACGAGCAGTACTTC
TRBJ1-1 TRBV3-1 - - CASSYQGNTEAFF TGTGCCAGCAGCTATCAGGGGAACACTGAAGCTTTCTTT
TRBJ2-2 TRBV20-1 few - CSVSVGGGLDGELFF TGCAGTGTTTCGGTGGGGGGGGGCCTGGACGGGGAGCTGTTTTTT
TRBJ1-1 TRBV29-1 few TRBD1 CSVVVRGQVNTEAFF TGCAGCGTTGTTGTAAGGGGACAGGTTAACACTGAAGCTTTCTTT
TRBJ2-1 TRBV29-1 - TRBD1 CSGGQGYEQFF TGCAGCGGTGGACAGGGGTATGAGCAGTTCTTC
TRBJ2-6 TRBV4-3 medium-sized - CASSQAAGSGANVLTF TGCGCCAGCAGCCAAGCCGCCGGCTCTGGGGCCAACGTCCTGACTTTC
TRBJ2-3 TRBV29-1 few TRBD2 CSVTSGRAGDTQYF TGCAGCGTCACTAGCGGGAGGGCTGGAGATACGCAGTATTTT
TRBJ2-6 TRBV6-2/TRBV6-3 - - CASQNRQSGANVLTF TGTGCCAGTCAGAATCGCCAGTCTGGGGCCAACGTCCTGACTTTC
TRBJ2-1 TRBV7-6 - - CVSSHHRESGNEQFF TGTGTCAGCAGCCATCACCGGGAATCGGGGAATGAGCAGTTCTTC
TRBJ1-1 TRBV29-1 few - CSVVTPEAFF TGCAGCGTCGTGACACCTGAAGCTTTCTTT
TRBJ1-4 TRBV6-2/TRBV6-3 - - CASSHYSTALNEKLFF TGTGCCAGCAGTCACTATTCGACAGCTTTGAATGAAAAACTGTTTTTT
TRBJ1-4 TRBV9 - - CASSAQSTNEKLFF TGTGCCAGCAGCGCCCAGTCAACTAATGAAAAACTGTTTTTT
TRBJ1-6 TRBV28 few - CASSLYIGRALSNSPLHF TGTGCCAGCAGTTTATATATCGGCAGGGCGTTATCAAATTCACCCCTCCACTTT
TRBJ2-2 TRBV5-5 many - CASSLGPTNTGELFF TGTGCCAGCAGCTTAGGGCCAACAAACACCGGGGAGCTGTTTTTT
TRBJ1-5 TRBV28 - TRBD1 CASTLSWTGDNQPQHF TGTGCCAGCACCCTATCCTGGACAGGGGACAATCAGCCCCAGCATTTT
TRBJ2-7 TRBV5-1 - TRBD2 CASSLASGIYEQYF TGCGCCAGCAGCTTGGCTAGCGGGATCTACGAGCAGTACTTC
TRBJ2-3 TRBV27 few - CATKPDGPPDTQYF TGTGCCACCAAACCGGACGGACCCCCGGATACGCAGTATTTT
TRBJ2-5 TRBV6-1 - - CASTTRGQIQETQYF TGTGCCAGCACCACCCGGGGACAAATTCAAGAGACCCAGTACTTC
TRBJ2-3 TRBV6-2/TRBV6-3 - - CASSQRITDTQYF TGTGCCAGCAGCCAGAGGATCACAGATACGCAGTATTTT
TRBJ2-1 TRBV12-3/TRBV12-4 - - CASSLVGGEQFF TGTGCCAGCAGTTTAGTTGGGGGTGAGCAGTTCTTC
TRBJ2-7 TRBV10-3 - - CAISVAAGQPYEQYF TGTGCCATCAGTGTTGCTGCGGGACAGCCCTACGAGCAGTACTTC
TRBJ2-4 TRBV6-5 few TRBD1 CASSKTGRGANGNIQYF TGTGCCAGCAGTAAGACAGGGAGAGGGGCAAATGGGAACATTCAGTACTTC
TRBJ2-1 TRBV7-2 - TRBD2 CASRDSGGSYNEQFF TGTGCCAGCAGGGACTCGGGGGGCTCCTACAATGAGCAGTTCTTC
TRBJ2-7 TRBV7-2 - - CASSRGLEEQYF TGTGCCAGCAGCCGGGGCTTAGAGGAGCAGTACTTC
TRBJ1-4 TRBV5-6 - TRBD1 CASSYRDRGREKLFF TGTGCCAGCAGCTACCGGGACAGGGGGCGAGAAAAACTGTTTTTT
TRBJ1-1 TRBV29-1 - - CSGGGLTEAFF TGCAGCGGGGGAGGCCTCACTGAAGCTTTCTTT
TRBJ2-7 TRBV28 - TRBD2 CASARPTGTSGFRFSYEQYF TGTGCCAGCGCCAGACCCACAGGGACTAGCGGGTTCCGATTCTCCTACGAGCAGTACTTC
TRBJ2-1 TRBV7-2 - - CASSARLARSVEQFF TGTGCCAGCAGCGCCCGACTGGCTAGGTCGGTTGAGCAGTTCTTC
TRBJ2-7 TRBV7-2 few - CASSLDSGDYEQYF TGTGCCAGCAGCTTAGATAGTGGGGACTACGAGCAGTACTTC
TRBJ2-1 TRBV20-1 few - CSARDLIKGHNEQFF TGCAGTGCTAGAGATCTAATTAAGGGTCACAATGAGCAGTTCTTC
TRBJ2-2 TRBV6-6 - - CASSYQSGELFF TGTGCCAGCAGTTACCAATCCGGGGAGCTGTTTTTT
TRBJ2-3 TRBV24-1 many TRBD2 CATSDSSGITDTQYF TGTGCCACCAGTGATTCTAGCGGAATCACAGATACGCAGTATTTT
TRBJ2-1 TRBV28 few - CASQTGPPYNEQFF TGTGCCAGCCAAACAGGGCCTCCCTACAATGAGCAGTTCTTC